This T cell receptor (beta chain) originates from a study of T cells in Graves' hyperthyroidism and ophthalmopathy. Germline V CDR1 and CDR2: DFQATT, SNEGSKA (reference sequence). The CDR3 has 16 amino acids. V gave up 0 bases and J gave up 1 base, with 15 bases separating them. There were TCR beta CDR3 regions amplified from RNA transcripts. TCR CDR3 underwent first-round RT-PCR with the HTBI primer set. MiXCR, applied by TCRdb to the multiplex PCR reads, yields one record per CDR3 protein. The sample has roughly 740,000 distinct CDR3 sequences, about 15% seen once; the top ten hold around 8.1%. In its sample, this clonotype was seen a few times.

The source is a man younger than 35 with Graves' hyperthyroidism. Sequenced material: blood. V is TRBV20-1 and J is TRBJ1-1, with a tentative D call TRBD1 (6 bases). The CDR3 protein is CSARDWGRGENTEAFF. Here the CDR3 DNA reads TGCAGTGCTAGAGATTGGGGCAGGGGAGAGAACACTGAAGCTTTCTTT.